The next 17 T cell receptor beta chains were all read from a single sample in a study of T-cell memory formation after mild COVID-19 (dated by TCRdb to the early 2020s). Library preparation was by 5' RACE. Sequencing was carried out with an Illumina NovaSeq 6000. The raw public reads went through TCRdb reprocessing: fastp at Q25, MiXCR clone calling, in-frame beta chains kept. Identical CDR3 protein sequences are pooled into one entry, listed with their most common genes and DNA. This sample comprises approximately 100,000 distinct CDR3 sequences, over 8.5% of them detected only once. Roughly 40% of the sample is held by the ten biggest clonotypes. Sequencing used PBMCs or a T cell subset sorted from them (not recorded which). Receptor source: a man aged 18-30 years who had mild COVID-19 (a few samples of this study predate the infection). The sample titles of this study are shuffled in the database, so cell type and time point are left out; the donor was told from shared clones.

The V call is TRBV7-8, the J call TRBJ2-5; 9 positions agree with TRBD2. The V and J ends lost 4 bases and 5 bases, in that order; junction bases with no gene match: 11. The CDR3 spans 16 residues. Per the germline V gene, CDR1 is SGHVS and CDR2 is FQNEAQ. The CDR3 here is CASSSEPRGGGETQYF. The CDR3 bases are TGTGCCAGCAGCTCAGAGCCGCGGGGGGGCGGGGAGACCCAGTACTTC.

The chain recombines TRBV12-3 or TRBV12-4 with TRBJ2-2; no clear D gene. CDR3 length: 14 residues. V was shortened by 1 base and J by 6 bases, with 9 bases between the two germline ends. This CDR3 is CASSLGFPAGELFF. Here the CDR3 DNA reads TGTGCCAGCAGTTTAGGGTTCCCTGCCGGGGAGCTGTTTTTT.

The CDR3, as DNA: TGTGCCAGCAGCGCAGGGGGGAGCAATCAGCCCCAGCATTTT. Protein product: CASSAGGSNQPQHF. The rearrangement links TRBV13 to TRBJ1-5, with 7 positions matching TRBD1. The CDR3 covers 14 residues. The V and J ends lost 5 bases and 1 base, in that order; junction bases with no gene match: 2. In germline, CDR1 is PRHDT, CDR2 FYEKMQ (reference sequence).

This clonotype has a handful of counts. The chain couples TRBV12-5 to TRBJ2-1; D may be TRBD1 (6 bases). This CDR3 is built from 15 residues. The V end was cut by 5 bases, the J end by 2 bases, with 13 bases between. The germline gives CDR1 LGHNT, CDR2 FRNRAP. The DNA of the CDR3 is TGTGCTAGTGGTCCCGGGACACCGACCTACAATGAGCAGTTCTTC. This gives the protein CASGPGTPTYNEQFF.

J is TRBJ1-5 and V is TRBV12-3 or TRBV12-4; D unclear. The CDR3 loop spans 12 amino acids. The germline V and J ends were trimmed by 6 bases and 4 bases, with 7 bases remaining between them. The CDR3 nucleotides read TGTGCCAGCAGCAAAGAAAATCAGCCCCAGCATTTT. This gives the protein CASSKENQPQHF.

This clonotype occurred a few times. The V gene is TRBV7-9, the J gene TRBJ2-2; tentative D call: TRBD1 (6 bases). V shed 8 bases and J shed 5 bases, with 15 bases lying between them. Germline CDR1 and CDR2: SEHNR and FQNEAQ (reference sequence). There are 14 residues in the CDR3. The CDR3 region is CASYQQGWTGELFF. Written as DNA, the CDR3 is TGTGCCAGCTACCAACAGGGATGGACCGGGGAGCTGTTTTTT.

This clonotype has ten or more counts. J is TRBJ2-7 and V is TRBV29-1; D might be TRBD1 (6 bases). Trimming removed 3 bases from V and 5 bases from J, with 14 bases in between. CDR3 size: 13 residues. Germline V gene data show CDR1 as SQVTM and CDR2 as ANQGSEA. CDR3 in amino acids: CSVDLGQTHEQYF. CDR3 DNA sequence: TGCAGCGTTGACCTCGGACAGACTCACGAGCAGTACTTC.

This clonotype has at least ten counts. The rearrangement links TRBV7-2 to TRBJ2-1, with D maybe TRBD2 (5 bases). In germline, CDR1 is SGHTA, CDR2 FQGNSA. V dropped 5 bases and J dropped 2 bases, with 10 bases sitting between them. The CDR3 loop spans 14 amino acids. The CDR3 DNA is TGTGCCAGCAGCCTTCCGGGGACCTACAATGAGCAGTTCTTC. Encoded protein: CASSLPGTYNEQFF.

This clonotype has only a few counts. The chain couples TRBV6-4 to TRBJ2-3; TRBD1 aligns across 8 bases. V lost 2 bases, J lost 6 bases, and 4 bases stayed unmatched. This CDR3 region has 14 residues. CDR1 MRHNA and CDR2 SNTAGT come from the germline V gene. CDR3: CASSDGQGGDTQYF. CDR3 sequence (DNA): TGTGCCAGCAGTGACGGACAGGGTGGGGATACGCAGTATTTT.

The V gene is TRBV7-3, the J gene TRBJ2-3; unclear D gene. The germline CDR1 and CDR2 sequences are SGHTA and FQGTGA. The CDR3 runs 13 residues. Trimming removed 3 bases from V and 3 bases from J, with 7 bases in between. The DNA for the CDR3 is TGTGCCAGCAGCTTGGTCCCGACAGATACGCAGTATTTT. This translates into CASSLVPTDTQYF.

The chain joins TRBV4-1 to TRBJ2-7, with a possible D match to TRBD2 (6 bases). Germline V gene data show CDR1 as MGHRA and CDR2 as YSYEKL. This CDR3 has 13 amino acids. V lost 2 bases and J 6 bases, leaving 11 bases between the germline ends. The CDR3 DNA sequence: TGCGCCAGCAGCCAAAGTATGGGGGGCGAGCAGTACGTC. Its protein is CASSQSMGGEQYV.

This clonotype has a handful of counts. The chain carries TRBV7-9 and TRBJ1-4; D ambiguous. Between the trimmed V and J ends, which lost 2 bases and 6 bases, there was a span of 13 bases. CDR3 size: 15 residues. Germline lookup yields CDR1 SEHNR and CDR2 FQNEAQ (reference sequence). This chain's CDR3 is CASSLTPDGDEKLFF. DNA for the CDR3: TGTGCCAGCAGCTTAACCCCAGATGGTGATGAAAAACTGTTTTTT.

This clonotype was seen more than once but under ten times. The chain combines TRBV4-2 with TRBJ1-6, with 7 positions matching TRBD1. CDR1 is LGHNA and CDR2 is YNFKEQ in the germline V gene. The CDR3 loop spans 15 amino acids. V lost 4 bases to trimming and J lost 7 bases; unmatched junction nucleotides: 7. The CDR3 is CASSLGTARNSPLHF. The CDR3 DNA reads TGTGCCAGCAGCCTCGGGACAGCACGGAATTCACCCCTCCACTTT.

J is TRBJ2-5 and V is TRBV4-3; 10 nucleotides match TRBD2. CDR3 length equals 17 residues. Germline lookup yields CDR1 LGHNA and CDR2 YSLEER. V was pared by 1 base and J by 4 bases, with 9 bases of the junction left unmatched. For the CDR3, the DNA is TGCGCCAGCAGCCAAGCGGCTAGCGGGAGAAGGGGAGAGACCCAGTACTTC. Residues: CASSQAASGRRGETQYF.

The gene calls are TRBV7-6 and TRBJ2-1; TRBD2 aligns across 7 bases. The V gene end was trimmed by 5 bases and the J gene end by 7 bases; junction bases not matched to a gene: 11. The germline gives CDR1 SGHVS, CDR2 FNYEAQ. The CDR3 covers 15 residues. DNA for the CDR3: TGTGCCAGCAGCCACGGGGGGACTCTTGGGAATGAGCAGTTCTTC. Translation: CASSHGGTLGNEQFF.

This clonotype showed up many times. The V gene is TRBV10-3, the J gene TRBJ2-1; 7 positions match TRBD1. This CDR3 is built from 11 residues. Germline assignment: CDR1 ENHRY and CDR2 SYGVKD. Unmatched junction bases numbered 5, after V lost 10 bases and J lost 8 bases. The CDR3 DNA is TGTGCCAGTTTACAGGGGTATGAGCAGTTCTTC. It encodes CASLQGYEQFF.

This clonotype has a handful of counts. This chain links TRBV9 with TRBJ1-2; a weak D match, TRBD1 (5 bases). This CDR3 spans 13 amino acids. Trimming stripped 0 bases from V and 6 bases from J, with 9 bases between. Per the germline V gene, CDR1 is SGDLS and CDR2 is YYNGEE. The DNA for the CDR3 is TGTGCCAGCAGCGTAGTGGGGGGTGATGGCTACACCTTC. It is translated as CASSVVGGDGYTF.